This TCR delta chain was sequenced in a study of gamma-delta chains in newborns, infants, children. The overall study: Microbial exposure reportedly drives polyclonal innate γδ T cell expansion after birth.

TCRdb reran clone calling via CATT on the reads. The sample shows some 3,500 delta-chain clones, 1.3% of them seen only once. CDR1 is GEAIGNYY and CDR2 is EKD in the germline V gene. The CDR3 is 18 amino acids. This clone was seen only a few times. Only one base separates this from a far larger clonotype, so it likely reflects a read error. The sample holds other DNA sequences that translate to the same CDR3. The V gene is TRDV2, the J gene TRDJ3, with 7 bases aligning to TRDD3. The receptor was isolated from a child who was a newborn, infant or young child, either healthy, febrile or measles-vaccinated (not recorded which). Material: blood. The DNA for the CDR3 is TGTGCCTGTGACACCGGATACGCCCGCTCCTGGGACACCCGACAGATGTTCTTC. Encoded protein: CACDTGYARSWDTRQMFF.